The 8 T cell receptor beta chains listed next were all sequenced from one sample in a study of cytomegalovirus exposure and HLA in healthy donors. The PCR was carried out with 60 Vbeta primers and 13 Jbeta primers. Only in-frame clones appear in the TCRdb table, and some are missing; sequencing was by immunoSEQ multiplex PCR. The repertoire consists of approximately 250,000 clones, with more than 75% occurring once and the leading ten covering 0.24%. The sample was PBMCs. Every receptor here comes from a girl aged 2 to 10 in good health and CMV-seronegative.

The CDR3 coding sequence is TGCAGCGTTGAAGATCTTGGAGGGGAGTCGTCCTACGAGCAGTACTTC. Protein sequence: CSVEDLGGESSYEQYF. V gene TRBV29-1 combines with J gene TRBJ2-7, with a possible D match to TRBD2 (6 bases). V shed 0 bases and J shed 1 base, with 16 bases lying between them. The CDR3 contains 16 residues. CDR1 and CDR2 (germline): SQVTM, ANQGSEA.

The J gene is TRBJ2-7, the V gene TRBV9, with a weak D call TRBD2 (6 bases). Germline CDR1 reads SGDLS; CDR2 reads YYNGEE. The V gene lost 1 base and the J gene lost 7 bases, with 9 bases spanning the gap. This CDR3 region has 12 residues. This CDR3 is CASSVSGREQYF. The DNA for the CDR3 is TGTGCCAGCAGCGTATCGGGGAGGGAGCAGTACTTC.

The chain combines TRBV19 with TRBJ1-4; possibly TRBD1 for D (6 bases). The V end lost 7 bases, the J end lost 10 bases, and 16 bases lay between the germline ends. Germline-derived CDR1 and CDR2 are LNHDA and SQIVND (reference sequence). The CDR3 sequence is 13 residues long. Here the CDR3 DNA reads TGTGCCAGTACCCCAAGGGGGGGTGGAAAACTGTTTTTT. Protein: CASTPRGGGKLFF.

The chain employs TRBV6-1 and TRBJ2-2, with a possible D match to TRBD2 (6 bases). The CDR3 extends over 14 amino acids. In germline, CDR1 is MNHNS, CDR2 SASEGT. The V and J ends lost 8 bases and 5 bases respectively, with 15 bases between them. The CDR3 sequence is CASGGVEGTGELFF. The CDR3 DNA reads as TGTGCCAGCGGAGGGGTCGAGGGGACCGGGGAGCTGTTTTTT.

The rearrangement links TRBV11-2 to TRBJ1-3; 8 bases are a match to TRBD1. Germline values: CDR1 SGHAT, CDR2 FQNNGV. Trimming removed 3 bases from V and 4 bases from J; junction bases left unmatched: 11. This CDR3 is 17 amino acids long. The CDR3 bases are TGTGCCAGCAGCTTTAGGGTCAGGGGGCATCGAGGAAACACCATATATTTT. This translates into CASSFRVRGHRGNTIYF.

Worth noting for this clone: A read error may produce the germline difference seen at one junction end. The gene calls are TRBV19 and TRBJ2-1; 11 bases fit TRBD2. The CDR3 is made up of 15 amino acids. Germline CDR1 is LNHDA and CDR2 is SQIVND (reference sequence). CDR3 DNA: TGTGCCAGTAGCCCGGGACTAGCGGCCTATAATGAGCAGTTCTTC. Translation gives CASSPGLAAYNEQFF. Drawing the rest from reference TRBV19 and TRBJ2-1, the complete variable domain is DGGITQSPKYLFRKEGQNVTLSCEQNLNHDAMYWYRQDPGQGLRLIYYSQIVNDFQKGDIAEGYSVSREKKESFPLTVTSAQKNPTAFYLCASSPGLAAYNEQFFGPGTRLTVL.

The chain joins TRBV6-5 to TRBJ2-3; TRBD2 might be the D (6 bases). This CDR3 spans 12 amino acids. Deletions cut 6 bases from V and 5 bases from J, with 9 bases between. The germline gives CDR1 MNHEY, CDR2 SVGAGI. The CDR3: CASSEAGDTQYF. As DNA, the CDR3 is TGTGCCAGCAGCGAAGCGGGAGATACGCAGTATTTT.

CDR3 DNA: TGCGCCAGCAGCTTGGACGGGGGGCTCGGGTACATTCAGTACTTC. Translating gives CASSLDGGLGYIQYF. The rearrangement links TRBV5-1 to TRBJ2-4; D may be TRBD2 (7 bases). The CDR3 loop spans 15 amino acids. V lost 0 bases, J lost 8 bases, and 15 bases lay in between. Germline CDR1 and CDR2: SGHRS and YFSETQ.